This T cell receptor beta chain was profiled in a study of cytomegalovirus exposure and HLA in healthy donors (dated 2017 in TCRdb). Background on the whole study: In an earlier analysis of some 550 of the donors, under 300 Gb of sequence data and 120 million or so unique TCR beta sequences from roughly 200 million T cells were reported. Roughly 320 gigabases of sequencing data and around 80 million unique TCR sequences made up an early release that covered 500 to 700 HLA-typed donors. Of the 300 to 400 genotyped donors, 65% to 90% fell in the genetic ancestry cluster associated with self-reported Caucasian donors. The study aimed to test whether signatures of past pathogen exposure could be identified by cataloging public T cell receptors. The study profiled the T cell repertoires of hundreds of subjects by immunosequencing and related them to cytomegalovirus serostatus. Along with the approximately 600-subject first cohort, a separate validation cohort of over 90 different subjects was used. To predict cytomegalovirus infection status, the study combined high-throughput TCR immunosequencing, statistical association of individual TCRs with disease status, and machine learning. In a later analysis, previously published TCR beta repertoires from several hundred donors were re-analyzed and high-resolution HLA genotyping was added so that TCR occurrence patterns could be studied. Rather than using new phenotypic data, the later analysis identified candidate immune exposures from TCR beta sequences and from how often those sequences occurred across donors. An earlier analysis of several hundred of the donors applied high-throughput TCR beta sequencing to assess whether each TCR beta V gene segment acted as functional or pseudogenic. Donor age, sex, ethnicity and CMV serostatus were compiled together with the repertoire data. Genome-wide SNP genotypes for about 60% of the roughly 700 donors were used in a later genetic analysis, which treated that subset as a discovery cohort. Every discovery cohort repertoire had been produced on one sequencing platform. HLA typing covered class I and class II loci at four-digit resolution. The number of typed donors differed by locus: about 620-640 for A, B, C, DRB1 and DQB1; 522 for DQA1; around 610 for DPA1; and some 450 for DPB1. Roughly five DR-DQ haplotypes were handled as single units for association and clustering, since linkage in the cohort was strong. Across 300 to 500 genotyped donors of the cohort, an average of about 220,000 unique TCR beta nucleotide sequences per donor were sequenced, and around 19% of those sequences were non-productive.

Library method: the immunoSEQ multiplex PCR assay. For the multiplex PCR, a mixture combining 60 forward primers for TCR Vbeta segments and 13 reverse primers for TCR Jbeta segments was used. Amplification of the CDR3 region of rearranged TCR beta genes was performed with a multiplex PCR assay on genomic DNA. On the Illumina HiSeq System, the amplified TCR beta libraries were sequenced as 87-base-pair reads. As for the original processing: A later analysis counted about 80 million unique TCR beta chains across the 666 repertoires, and 9 million to 14 million of these chains were shared by at least two donors. To remove PCR and sequencing errors, raw reads were error-corrected and collapsed into unique sequences using a nearest-neighbor algorithm that merged closely related sequences. V, D and J gene segments were assigned by aligning CDR3 sequences to IMGT reference sequences. For a sequence to be retained, a match of at least six nucleotides was required to both a V gene segment and a J gene segment. A rearrangement counted as productive if the CDR3 had no stop codons and remained in frame with V and J, and every other rearrangement counted as non-productive. CDR3 was defined by IMGT convention, running from the second conserved V-encoded cysteine to the conserved J-encoded phenylalanine. Sequences without an unambiguous match to a single V gene segment were excluded from the earlier analysis of 450 to 650 of the donors. An earlier analysis of 450 to 650 of the donors called V segments functional above 56.7% productive rearrangements and segregating when the between-donor standard deviation exceeded 5%. To diagnose cytomegalovirus status from the catalog of TCR beta chain sequences, a statistical classification framework was built. V and J gene assignment, in a later analysis, came from comparing TCR nucleotide sequences with IMGT/GENE-DB human TR gene sequences. The TCRdist pipeline was used in a later analysis to assign CDR3 sequences and most-parsimonious VDJ recombination scenarios. In a later analysis, every TCR beta chain was defined by the combination of its CDR3 amino acid sequence and its V-gene family, and reads without a unique V-gene family were dropped. To address suspected cross-contamination and a sequencing artifact, a later analysis removed around 600 highly shared, low-generation-probability nucleotide sequences. In a later analysis, a clonal expansion index for each public chain was calculated from normalized within-repertoire ranks of inferred template counts. Generation probabilities in a later analysis came from a VDJ recombination model fitted to out-of-frame rearrangements, and those results were checked against IGoR. In a later analysis, hypergeometric tests were used to score TCR-TCR, TCR-HLA and TCR-CMV co-occurrence, with a repertoire-size bias correction applied to TCR pairs. To estimate false discovery rates, a later analysis permuted the HLA or CMV assignments 20 times. In a later analysis, co-occurring TCRs were grouped with DBSCAN, and TCRdist sequence similarity was added when clustering was performed within HLA-allele-positive subsets. Repertoires with fewer than 30,000 or more than 120,000 public chains were left out of co-occurrence clustering, as were a handful of repertoires with anomalous nucleotide sharing. Entries here come from immuneACCESS through TCRdb and include only in-frame sequences with V and J called. Some clones fail to appear in such tables; in the studies checked, an unresolved V gene covers under half of the shortfall, and the cause of the remainder is unknown. D and trimming come from the DNA, and the V and J calls and clone size come from that table. The sample yields roughly 98,000 clones; around four fifths were counted once. The top ten constitute roughly 2% of the sample.

In total, roughly 670 healthy bone marrow donors made up the cohort. All cohort members were sampled while nominally healthy, although unrecorded immune exposures were likely present. The donor tested CMV seronegative and was one of the 352 seronegative cohort members. A peripheral blood sample was provided by each donor, and peripheral blood mononuclear cells were used for TCR beta sequencing. Genomic DNA was extracted from the blood cell samples with the Qiagen DNeasy Blood Extraction Kit. Broad study findings and their caveats: According to the authors, the approach could potentially be generalized to other disease states and immunological phenotypes. A cluster of highly shared sequence variants was judged likely to be a technical artifact of the sequencing pipeline. The presence/absence analyses assumed that sequencing depth was roughly uniform across donors, and that assumption may not be true. Most TCR sequences were observed very rarely across donors, whereas some public TCRs were present in many individuals. Correlated functional status among segregating V segments might be attributable to linkage disequilibrium, but an unknown experimental factor could not be ruled out. In vitro tests confirmed that a few of the cytomegalovirus-associated TCR beta chains recognize cytomegalovirus antigens. Only TCR beta chains were sequenced in this cohort, and the absence of alpha or paired-chain data limited detectable features. Immune exposure information for the cohort was limited to CMV serostatus. According to a later analysis, parvovirus B19, influenza, CMV and Epstein-Barr virus appeared linked to several top co-occurrence clusters. In a later analysis, the rate of TCR association differed among HLA loci, with DRB1 alleles having the most associated TCRs and HLA-C alleles having the fewest. According to a later analysis, most CMV-associated TCR beta chains appeared to be HLA-restricted, and the HLA associations seemed to be driven largely by CMV exposure. Because counts were too low, about 18 rarely observed V segments, including chromosome 9 orphons, were excluded from the earlier analysis of fewer than 650 of the donors. A further reported finding was that TCR beta sequences accurately predicted the HLA-A and HLA-B alleles for most subjects in the first cohort. An earlier analysis of approximately 600 of the donors showed that most TCR beta V segments appeared in productive rearrangements either about 87% or about 30% of the time, which broadly matched IMGT annotations. In a later genetic analysis, a missense DCLRE1C variant was associated with V-gene and J-gene trimming of TCR beta chains, and the association was replicated in an independent cohort. Compared with equally common non-associated chains, HLA-associated TCR beta chains in a later analysis were more clonally expanded and had lower generation probabilities. The study listed 164 TCR beta chains as associated with cytomegalovirus. Specific HLA alleles were associated with more than 15,000 TCR beta sequences at a false discovery rate of 0.05 in a later analysis. The classifier was reported to diagnose cytomegalovirus status with high specificity and sensitivity in both the original cohort and the validation cohort. A later genetic analysis reported fewer N-insertions in productive TCRs among donors in an Asian-associated ancestry cluster than the roughly 700-donor mean. Some IMGT-functional V segments, including TRBV6-2 and TRBV6-3, could not be distinguished by the 87-base-pair reads and were therefore excluded. Because HLA typing was unavailable for some donors at each locus, only the typed subset was used in association tests. When HLA alleles, especially DR and DQ, strongly co-occurred, TCR associations were difficult to assign to individual alleles.

About this clone itself: This clone's antigen is unknown. No quality values exist for individual bases; no much larger clone is one base distant.

Trimming accounts for 2 bases at V and 6 bases at J, while the number of junction bases matched to no gene is 11. CDR1 MNHEY and CDR2 SMNVEV are derived from the germline V gene (reference sequence). Its CDR3 holds 17 amino acids, cysteine through phenylalanine. The DNA shown is the 51-base CDR3, in frame from base 1. The sample consisted of PBMCs. The clonotype comes from a man aged 35 to 55 in good health and CMV-seronegative. The receptor chain draws on TRBV27 and TRBJ2-1, and TRBD2 matches 9 of the central bases. Read as DNA, the sequence is TGTGCCAGCAGTTTAGTGGGGCTAGCGGGGTCGGGCAATGAGCAGTTCTTC. Its coded protein is CASSLVGLAGSGNEQFF.